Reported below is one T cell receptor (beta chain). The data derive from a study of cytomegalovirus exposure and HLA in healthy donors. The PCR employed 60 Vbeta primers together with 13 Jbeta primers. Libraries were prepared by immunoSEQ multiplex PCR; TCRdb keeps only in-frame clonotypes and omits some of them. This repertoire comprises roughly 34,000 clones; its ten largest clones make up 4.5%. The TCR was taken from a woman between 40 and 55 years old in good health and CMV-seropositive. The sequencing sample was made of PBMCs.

The CDR3 spells CAWSILPEAQYF. The CDR3 coding sequence is TGTGCCTGGAGTATCCTGCCTGAGGCCCAGTACTTC. The V and J genes are TRBV30 and TRBJ2-5; D unresolved. V lost 2 bases and J 9 bases, leaving 13 bases between the germline ends. The CDR3 totals 12 residues. Germline V lookup: CDR1 GTSNPN, CDR2 SVGIG (reference sequence). The variable domain in full, completed from reference TRBV30 and TRBJ2-5, reads SQTIHQWPATLVQPVGSPLSLECTVEGTSNPNLYWYRQAAGRGLQLLFYSVGIGQISSEVPQNLSASRPQDRQFILSSKKLLLSDSGFYLCAWSILPEAQYFGPGTRLLVL.